This section outlines one T cell receptor beta chain sequence together with its context. The data derive from a study of blood T cell repertoires in COVID-19. The participants were between roughly 18 and 89 years old and came from some 23 US areas. Categorization into cohorts depended on clinical history that participants reported. The recovered donors of Cohort 3 showed two negative PCRs, clearance, or symptom resolution. Germline values: CDR1 MGHRA, CDR2 YSYEKL. This CDR3 region has 18 residues. Germline trimming cut 1 base from V and 1 base from J; bases unmatched to any gene: 9. Profiling relied on immunoSEQ multiplex PCR, and the TCRdb table lists in-frame clones only, not all of them. The sample has about 160,000 clones, approximately 77% seen once.

This chain joins TRBV4-1 and TRBJ1-2; TRBD1 matches 10 bases. Sequencing was carried out using PBMCs or T cells enriched from blood (not recorded which). The receptor's source is a man in his 60s who had recovered from COVID-19. CDR3 DNA: TGCGCCAGCAGCCAAGTAGGGACAGGGGCTCAATTTAACTATGGCTACACCTTC. Protein product: CASSQVGTGAQFNYGYTF.